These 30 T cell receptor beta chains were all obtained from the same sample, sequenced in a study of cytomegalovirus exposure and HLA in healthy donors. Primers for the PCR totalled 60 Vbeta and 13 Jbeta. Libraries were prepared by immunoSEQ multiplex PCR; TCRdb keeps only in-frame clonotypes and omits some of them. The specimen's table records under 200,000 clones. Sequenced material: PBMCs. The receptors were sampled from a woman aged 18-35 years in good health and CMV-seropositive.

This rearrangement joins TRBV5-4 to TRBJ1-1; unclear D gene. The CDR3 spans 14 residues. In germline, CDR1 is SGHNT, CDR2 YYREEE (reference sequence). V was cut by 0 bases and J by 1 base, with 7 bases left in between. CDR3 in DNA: TGTGCCAGCAGCTTGGGGAGCGGGAACACTGAAGCTTTCTTT. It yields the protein CASSLGSGNTEAFF.

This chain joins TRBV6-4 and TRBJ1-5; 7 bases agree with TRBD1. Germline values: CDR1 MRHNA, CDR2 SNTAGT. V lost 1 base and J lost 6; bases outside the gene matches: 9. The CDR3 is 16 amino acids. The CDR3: CASSDFDRVRGQPQHF. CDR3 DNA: TGTGCCAGCAGTGACTTCGACAGGGTGAGGGGTCAGCCCCAGCATTTT.

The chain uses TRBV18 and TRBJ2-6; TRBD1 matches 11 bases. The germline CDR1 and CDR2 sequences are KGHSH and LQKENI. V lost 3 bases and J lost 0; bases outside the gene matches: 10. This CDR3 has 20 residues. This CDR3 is CASSPTPLGQGGSGANVLTF. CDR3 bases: TGTGCCAGCTCACCGACTCCGTTGGGACAGGGGGGCTCTGGGGCCAACGTCCTGACTTTC.

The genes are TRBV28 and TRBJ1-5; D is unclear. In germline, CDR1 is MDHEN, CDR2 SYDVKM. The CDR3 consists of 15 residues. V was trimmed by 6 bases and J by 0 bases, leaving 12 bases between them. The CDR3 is CASSPRGGSNQPQHF. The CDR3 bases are TGTGCCAGCAGCCCGCGCGGAGGTAGCAATCAGCCCCAGCATTTT.

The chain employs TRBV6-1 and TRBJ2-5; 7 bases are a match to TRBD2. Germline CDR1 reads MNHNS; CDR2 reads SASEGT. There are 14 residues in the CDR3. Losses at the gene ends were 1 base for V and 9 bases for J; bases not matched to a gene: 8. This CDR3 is CASSEGQGGRAQYF. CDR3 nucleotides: TGTGCCAGCAGTGAAGGGCAGGGCGGGAGAGCCCAGTACTTC.

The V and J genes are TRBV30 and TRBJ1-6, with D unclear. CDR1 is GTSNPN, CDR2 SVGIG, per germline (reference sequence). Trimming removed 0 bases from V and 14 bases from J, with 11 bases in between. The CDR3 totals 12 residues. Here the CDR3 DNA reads TGTGCCTGGAGTGTGACCGGGGAGACCCTCCACTTT. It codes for CAWSVTGETLHF.

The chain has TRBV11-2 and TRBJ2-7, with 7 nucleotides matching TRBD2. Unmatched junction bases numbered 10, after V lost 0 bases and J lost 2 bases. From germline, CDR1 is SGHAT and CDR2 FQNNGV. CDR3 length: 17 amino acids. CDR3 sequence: CASSLDPLRGNTYEQYF. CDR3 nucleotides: TGTGCCAGCAGCTTAGATCCCCTGCGGGGGAATACCTACGAGCAGTACTTC.

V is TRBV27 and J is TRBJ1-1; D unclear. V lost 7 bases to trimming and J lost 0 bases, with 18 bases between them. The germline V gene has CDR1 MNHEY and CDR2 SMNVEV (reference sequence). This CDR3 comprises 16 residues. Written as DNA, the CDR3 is TGTGCCAGCATCGAGAGCGACCTCTCTATGAACACTGAAGCTTTCTTT. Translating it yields CASIESDLSMNTEAFF.

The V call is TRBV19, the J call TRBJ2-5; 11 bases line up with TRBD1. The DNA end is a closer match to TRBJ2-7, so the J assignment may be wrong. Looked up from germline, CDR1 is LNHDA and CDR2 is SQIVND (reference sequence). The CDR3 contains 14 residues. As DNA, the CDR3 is TGTGCCAGTAGTCTGGACAGGGGGCCTTTCGAGCAGTACTTC. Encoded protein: CASSLDRGPFEQYF.

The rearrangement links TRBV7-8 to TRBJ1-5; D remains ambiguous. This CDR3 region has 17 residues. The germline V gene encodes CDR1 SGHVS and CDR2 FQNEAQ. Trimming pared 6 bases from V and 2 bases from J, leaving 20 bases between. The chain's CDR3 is CASSSRPVITRNQPQHF. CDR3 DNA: TGTGCCAGCAGTTCACGCCCCGTTATCACACGCAATCAGCCCCAGCATTTT.

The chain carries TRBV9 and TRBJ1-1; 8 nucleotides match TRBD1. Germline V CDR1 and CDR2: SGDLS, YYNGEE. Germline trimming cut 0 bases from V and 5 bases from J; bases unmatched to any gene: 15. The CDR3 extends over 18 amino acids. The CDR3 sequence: CASSVAPGVDRGRTEAFF. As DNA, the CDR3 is TGTGCCAGCAGCGTAGCCCCAGGGGTTGACAGGGGAAGGACTGAAGCTTTCTTT. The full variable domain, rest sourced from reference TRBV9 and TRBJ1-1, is DSGVTQTPKHLITATGQRVTLRCSPRSGDLSVYWYQQSLDQGLQFLIQYYNGEERAKGNILERFSAQQFPDLHSELNLSSLELGDSALYFCASSVAPGVDRGRTEAFFGQGTRLTVV.

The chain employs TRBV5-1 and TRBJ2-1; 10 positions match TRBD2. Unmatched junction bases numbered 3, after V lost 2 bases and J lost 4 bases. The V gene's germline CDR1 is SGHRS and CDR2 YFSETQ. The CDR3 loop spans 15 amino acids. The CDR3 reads CASSFSAGGYNEQFF. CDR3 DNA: TGCGCCAGCAGCTTCTCAGCGGGGGGGTACAATGAGCAGTTCTTC.

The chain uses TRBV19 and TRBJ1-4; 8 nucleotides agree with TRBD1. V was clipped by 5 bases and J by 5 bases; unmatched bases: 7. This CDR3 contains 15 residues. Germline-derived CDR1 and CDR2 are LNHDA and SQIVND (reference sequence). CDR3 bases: TGTGCCAGTAGTCCTCGGACAGGGTGGAATGAAAAACTGTTTTTT. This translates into CASSPRTGWNEKLFF.

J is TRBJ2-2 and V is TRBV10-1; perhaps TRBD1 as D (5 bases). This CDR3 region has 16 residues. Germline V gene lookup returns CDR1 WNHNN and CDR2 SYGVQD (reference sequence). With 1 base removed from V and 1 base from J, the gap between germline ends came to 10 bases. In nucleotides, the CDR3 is TGCGCCAGCAGTGAGTTCGACAGTAGGAACACCGGGGAGCTGTTTTTT. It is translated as CASSEFDSRNTGELFF.

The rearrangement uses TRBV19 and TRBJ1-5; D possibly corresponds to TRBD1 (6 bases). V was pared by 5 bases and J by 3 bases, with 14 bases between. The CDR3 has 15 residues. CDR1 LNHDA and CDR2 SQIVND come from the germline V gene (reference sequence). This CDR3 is CASSFRGAYNQPQHF. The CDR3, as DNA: TGTGCCAGTAGTTTTCGGGGGGCATACAATCAGCCCCAGCATTTT.

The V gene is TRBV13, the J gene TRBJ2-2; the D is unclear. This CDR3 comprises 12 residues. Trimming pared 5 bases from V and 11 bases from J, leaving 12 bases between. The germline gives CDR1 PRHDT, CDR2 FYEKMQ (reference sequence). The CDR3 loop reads CASSPNSSELFF. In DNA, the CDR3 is TGTGCCAGCAGCCCCAACTCTTCAGAGCTGTTTTTT.

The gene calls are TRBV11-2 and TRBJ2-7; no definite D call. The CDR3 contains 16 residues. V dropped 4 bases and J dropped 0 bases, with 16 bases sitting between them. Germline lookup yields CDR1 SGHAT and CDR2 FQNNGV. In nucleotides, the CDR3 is TGTGCCAGCAGCTCTTGGTTGGCGGAGAGCTCCTACGAGCAGTACTTC. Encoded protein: CASSSWLAESSYEQYF.

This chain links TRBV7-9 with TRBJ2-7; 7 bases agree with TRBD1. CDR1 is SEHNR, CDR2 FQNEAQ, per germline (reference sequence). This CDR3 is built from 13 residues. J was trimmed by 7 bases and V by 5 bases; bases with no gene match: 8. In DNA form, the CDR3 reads TGTGCCAGCAGCGCGGCCGGGACAGTGGAGCAGTACTTC. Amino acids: CASSAAGTVEQYF. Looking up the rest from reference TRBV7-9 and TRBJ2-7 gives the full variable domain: DTGVSQNPRHKITKRGQNVTFRCDPISEHNRLYWYRQTLGQGPEFLTYFQNEAQLEKSRLLSDRFSAERPKGSFSTLEIQRTEQGDSAMYLCASSAAGTVEQYFGPGTRLTVT.

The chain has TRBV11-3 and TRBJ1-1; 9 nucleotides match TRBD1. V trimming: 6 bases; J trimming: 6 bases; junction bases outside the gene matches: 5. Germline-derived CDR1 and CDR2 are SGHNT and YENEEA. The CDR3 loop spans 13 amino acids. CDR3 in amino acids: CASSTGGGPEAFF. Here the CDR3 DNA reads TGTGCCAGCAGTACAGGGGGCGGTCCTGAAGCTTTCTTT.

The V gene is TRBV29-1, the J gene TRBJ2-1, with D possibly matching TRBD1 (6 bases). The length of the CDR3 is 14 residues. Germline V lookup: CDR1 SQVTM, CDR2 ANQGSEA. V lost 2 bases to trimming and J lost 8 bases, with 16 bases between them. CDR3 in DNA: TGCAGCGTTGAAACAGGGTTTTTCGCGGATGAGCAGTTCTTC. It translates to CSVETGFFADEQFF.

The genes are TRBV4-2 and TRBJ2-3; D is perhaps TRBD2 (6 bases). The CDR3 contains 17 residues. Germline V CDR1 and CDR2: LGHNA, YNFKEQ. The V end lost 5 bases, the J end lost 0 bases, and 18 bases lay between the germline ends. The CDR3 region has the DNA TGTGCCAGCAGCGGAGGGGTGTTTGGCGGGAGCACAGATACGCAGTATTTT. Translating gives CASSGGVFGGSTDTQYF.

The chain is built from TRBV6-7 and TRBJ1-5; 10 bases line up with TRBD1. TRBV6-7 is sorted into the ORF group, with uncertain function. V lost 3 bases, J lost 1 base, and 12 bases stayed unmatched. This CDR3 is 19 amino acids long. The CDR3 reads CASSYLGTGAAPSNQPQHF. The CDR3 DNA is TGTGCCAGCAGTTATTTGGGGACAGGGGCAGCCCCCAGCAATCAGCCCCAGCATTTT.

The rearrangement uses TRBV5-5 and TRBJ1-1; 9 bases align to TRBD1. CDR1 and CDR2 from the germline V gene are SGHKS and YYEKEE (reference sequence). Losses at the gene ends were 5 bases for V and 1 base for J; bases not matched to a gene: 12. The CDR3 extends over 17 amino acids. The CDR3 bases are TGTGCCAGCAGTAACCGGGACAGGGTGTTCCCGAACACTGAAGCTTTCTTT. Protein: CASSNRDRVFPNTEAFF.

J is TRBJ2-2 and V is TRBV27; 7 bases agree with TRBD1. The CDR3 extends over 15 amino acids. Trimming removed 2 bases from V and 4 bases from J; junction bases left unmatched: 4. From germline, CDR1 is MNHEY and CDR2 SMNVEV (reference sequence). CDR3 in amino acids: CASSLIGGSTGELFF. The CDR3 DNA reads TGTGCCAGCAGTTTAATAGGGGGCTCCACCGGGGAGCTGTTTTTT.

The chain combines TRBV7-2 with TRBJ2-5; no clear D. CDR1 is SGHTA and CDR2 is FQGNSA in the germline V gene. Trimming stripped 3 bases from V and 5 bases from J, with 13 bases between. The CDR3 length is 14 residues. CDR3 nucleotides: TGTGCCAGCAGCTTGTGGTCCAGCGAGGAGACCCAGTACTTC. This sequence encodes CASSLWSSEETQYF.

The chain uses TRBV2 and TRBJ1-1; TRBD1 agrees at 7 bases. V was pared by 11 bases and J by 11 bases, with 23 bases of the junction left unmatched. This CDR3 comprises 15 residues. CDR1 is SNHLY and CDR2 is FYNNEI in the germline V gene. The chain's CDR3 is CAGETDFDTVRGAFF. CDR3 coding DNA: TGTGCCGGCGAGACGGACTTCGATACCGTCAGGGGGGCTTTCTTT.

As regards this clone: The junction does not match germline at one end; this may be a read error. The CDR3 region is CASSLSGGDTGELFF. CDR3 nucleotides: TGTGCTAGCAGCTTGTCAGGGGGAGACACCGGGGAGCTGTTTTTT. V gene TRBV7-7 combines with J gene TRBJ2-2, with TRBD1 matching 7 bases. The germline CDR1 and CDR2 sequences are SSHAT and FNYEAQ (reference sequence). The CDR3 has 15 residues.

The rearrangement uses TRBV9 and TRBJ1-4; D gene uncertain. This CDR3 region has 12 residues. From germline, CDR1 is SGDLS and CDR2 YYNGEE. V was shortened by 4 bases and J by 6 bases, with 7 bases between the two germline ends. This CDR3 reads CASSPEDEKLFF. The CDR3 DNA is TGTGCCAGCAGCCCCGAGGATGAAAAACTGTTTTTT.

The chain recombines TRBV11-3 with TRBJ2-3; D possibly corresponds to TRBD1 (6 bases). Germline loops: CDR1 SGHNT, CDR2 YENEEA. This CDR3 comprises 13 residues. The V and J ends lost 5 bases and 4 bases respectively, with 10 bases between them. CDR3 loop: CASSPRQADTQYF. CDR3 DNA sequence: TGTGCCAGCAGCCCCCGACAGGCAGATACGCAGTATTTT.

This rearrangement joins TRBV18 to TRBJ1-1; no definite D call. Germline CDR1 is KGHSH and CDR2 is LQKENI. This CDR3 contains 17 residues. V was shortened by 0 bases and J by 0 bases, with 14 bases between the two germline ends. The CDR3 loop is CASSPPGRVNMNTEAFF. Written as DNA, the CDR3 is TGTGCCAGCTCACCACCGGGGAGGGTGAACATGAACACTGAAGCTTTCTTT. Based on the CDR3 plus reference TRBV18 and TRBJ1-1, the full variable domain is NAGVMQNPRHLVRRRGQEARLRCSPMKGHSHVYWYRQLPEEGLKFMVYLQKENIIDESGMPKERFSAEFPKEGPSILRIQQVVRGDSAAYFCASSPPGRVNMNTEAFFGQGTRLTVV.